Below, 10 T cell receptor beta chains from the same sample are listed, as sequenced in a study of blood T cells in healthy people across ages. With a J-beta primer mix and a sample-barcoded 5' primer, a second PCR ran roughly 7 to 11 cycles. One entry per CDR3 protein results from TCRdb running MiXCR on the 5' RACE reads. The sample lists approximately 940,000 distinct CDR3 sequences; roughly 43% were seen once. The sequencing input was blood. The receptors shown here come from a young man in good health.

The chain is built from TRBV3-1 and TRBJ2-1, with 9 bases fitting TRBD2. Germline V gene sequence: CDR1 LGHDT, CDR2 YNNKEL (reference sequence). Germline trimming cut 4 bases from V and 9 bases from J; bases unmatched to any gene: 10. The length of the CDR3 is 15 residues. In DNA, the CDR3 is TGTGCCAGCAGCCCGCGGGGGGGCCGGTTCGGTGAGCAGTTCTTC. Its protein is CASSPRGGRFGEQFF.

The chain employs TRBV7-2 and TRBJ1-2; D ambiguous. There are 12 residues in the CDR3. Trimming removed 5 bases at V and 6 bases at J, with 10 bases between. Germline loops: CDR1 SGHTA, CDR2 FQGNSA. CDR3 loop: CASSRVTNGYTF. DNA for the CDR3: TGTGCCAGCAGCCGAGTCACCAATGGCTACACCTTC.

The count of this clonotype is one. The chain has TRBV20-1 and TRBJ2-3, with 7 bases identical to TRBD1. The CDR3 runs to 12 residues. Germline CDR1 DFQATT, CDR2 SNEGSKA (reference sequence). V lost 7 bases, J lost 2 bases, and 3 bases stayed unmatched. The CDR3 nucleotides read TGCAGTGGGACAGGAGCCACAGATACGCAGTATTTT. Protein sequence: CSGTGATDTQYF.

This clonotype was seen at least ten times. The CDR3 here is CASSAQGGNNSPLHF. Here the CDR3 DNA reads TGTGCCAGCAGCGCCCAGGGGGGGAATAATTCACCCCTCCACTTT. The chain joins TRBV7-3 to TRBJ1-6, with TRBD1 matching over 7 bases. V lost 5 bases, J lost 5 bases, and 6 bases stayed unmatched. The CDR3 covers 15 residues. Per germline, CDR1 SGHTA and CDR2 FQGTGA. The full variable domain, its missing parts supplied by reference TRBV7-3 and TRBJ1-6, is GAGVSQTPSNKVTEKGKYVELRCDPISGHTALYWYRQSLGQGPEFLIYFQGTGAADDSGLPNDRFFAVRPEGSVSTLKIQRTERGDSAVYLCASSAQGGNNSPLHFGNGTRLTVT.

This clonotype was recorded only once. One junction end disagrees with the germline gene, perhaps due to a read error. J is TRBJ2-3 and V is TRBV24-1; D not resolved. Germline CDR1 reads KGHDR; CDR2 reads SFDVKD. The CDR3 covers 13 residues. DNA for the CDR3: TGTGCCGCCAGTGGACCGAGCACAGATACGCAGTATTTT. Its protein is CAASGPSTDTQYF.

V is TRBV29-1 and J is TRBJ2-1; 10 bases agree with TRBD1. Germline trimming cut 6 bases from V and 6 bases from J; bases unmatched to any gene: 11. This CDR3 region has 15 residues. The germline gives CDR1 SQVTM, CDR2 ANQGSEA. The CDR3 loop is CSVHPRDRGINEQFF. The CDR3 DNA sequence: TGCAGCGTCCATCCCCGGGACAGGGGTATCAATGAGCAGTTCTTC.

Concerning this clonotype: The junction does not match germline at one end; this may be a read error. V is TRBV29-1 and J is TRBJ1-2; 10 nucleotides align to TRBD1. In germline, CDR1 is SQVTM, CDR2 ANQGSEA. The length of the CDR3 is 13 residues. The CDR3 is CSVIGQGGYGCTF. The CDR3, as DNA: TGCAGCGTTATTGGACAGGGGGGCTATGGCTGCACCTTC.

The gene calls are TRBV7-9 and TRBJ1-2; tentatively, D is TRBD1 (5 bases). Trimming took 4 bases from V and 0 from J, leaving 12 bases between them. Germline V CDR1 and CDR2: SEHNR, FQNEAQ (reference sequence). The CDR3 spans 15 residues. CDR3 in DNA: TGTGCCAGCAGCTACTCGACAGCGACTAACTATGGCTACACCTTC. This sequence encodes CASSYSTATNYGYTF.

The rearrangement joins TRBV3-1 to TRBJ2-7; TRBD1 matches 9 bases. The trim removed 4 bases at V and 1 base at J, leaving 5 bases unmatched. The CDR3 has 15 amino acids. Germline V lookup: CDR1 LGHDT, CDR2 YNNKEL (reference sequence). CDR3 protein: CASSRKGQGSYEQYF. The CDR3 DNA follows: TGTGCCAGCAGCCGGAAGGGACAGGGATCCTACGAGCAGTACTTC.

The J gene is TRBJ2-1, the V gene TRBV5-1; D is unresolved. Trimming took off 3 bases at V and 7 bases at J, with 17 bases between the two ends. CDR1 SGHRS and CDR2 YFSETQ come from the germline V gene. This CDR3 region has 15 residues. In DNA form, the CDR3 reads TGCGCCAGCAGCTCGGACCATGTCCGTCCGAATGAGCAGTTCTTC. Protein: CASSSDHVRPNEQFF.